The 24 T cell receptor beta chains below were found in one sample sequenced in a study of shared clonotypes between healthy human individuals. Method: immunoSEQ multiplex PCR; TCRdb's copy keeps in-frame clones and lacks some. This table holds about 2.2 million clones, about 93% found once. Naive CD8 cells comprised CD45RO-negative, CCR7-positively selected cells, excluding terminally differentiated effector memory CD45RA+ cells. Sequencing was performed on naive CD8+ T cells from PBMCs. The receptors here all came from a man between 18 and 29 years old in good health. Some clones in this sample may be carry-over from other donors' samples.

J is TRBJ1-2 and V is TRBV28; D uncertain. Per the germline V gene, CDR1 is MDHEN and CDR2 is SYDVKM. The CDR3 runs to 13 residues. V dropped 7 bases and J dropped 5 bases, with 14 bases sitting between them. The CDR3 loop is CASTGLAGYGYTF. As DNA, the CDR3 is TGTGCCAGCACGGGATTGGCCGGGTATGGCTACACCTTC.

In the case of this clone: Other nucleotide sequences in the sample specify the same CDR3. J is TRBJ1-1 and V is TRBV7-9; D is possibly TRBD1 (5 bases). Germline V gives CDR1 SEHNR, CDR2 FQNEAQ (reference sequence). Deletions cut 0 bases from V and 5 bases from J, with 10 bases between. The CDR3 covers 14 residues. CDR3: CASSLAQGGTEAFF. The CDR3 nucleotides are TGTGCCAGCAGCTTAGCGCAGGGTGGAACTGAAGCTTTCTTT.

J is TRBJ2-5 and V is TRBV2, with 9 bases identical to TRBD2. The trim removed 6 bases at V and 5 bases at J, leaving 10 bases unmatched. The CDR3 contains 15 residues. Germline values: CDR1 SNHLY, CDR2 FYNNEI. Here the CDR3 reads CASRGGLASWETQYF. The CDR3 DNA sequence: TGTGCCAGCAGGGGCGGACTAGCGTCCTGGGAGACCCAGTACTTC.

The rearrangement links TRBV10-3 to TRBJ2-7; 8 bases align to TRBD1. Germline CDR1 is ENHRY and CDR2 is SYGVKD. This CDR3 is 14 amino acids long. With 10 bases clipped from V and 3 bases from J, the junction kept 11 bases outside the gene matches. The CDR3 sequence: CATRTDRGSYEQYF. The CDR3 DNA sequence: TGTGCCACTCGAACCGACAGGGGTAGCTACGAGCAGTACTTC.

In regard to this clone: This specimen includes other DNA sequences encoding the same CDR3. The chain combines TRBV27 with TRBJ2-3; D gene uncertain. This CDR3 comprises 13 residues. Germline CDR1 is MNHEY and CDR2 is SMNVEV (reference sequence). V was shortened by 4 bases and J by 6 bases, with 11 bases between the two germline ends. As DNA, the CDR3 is TGTGCCAGCAGTTCTCTCTTAGGGGATACGCAGTATTTT. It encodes CASSSLLGDTQYF.

The CDR3 region is CASSLTGTAGYEQYF. As DNA, the CDR3 is TGTGCCAGCAGCTTAACCGGGACAGCAGGCTACGAGCAGTACTTC. This rearrangement joins TRBV11-2 to TRBJ2-7; 7 nucleotides align to TRBD1. Trimming at V came to 2 bases and at J to 3 bases, leaving 7 bases not matched to a gene. CDR1 and CDR2 (germline): SGHAT, FQNNGV. There are 15 residues in the CDR3.

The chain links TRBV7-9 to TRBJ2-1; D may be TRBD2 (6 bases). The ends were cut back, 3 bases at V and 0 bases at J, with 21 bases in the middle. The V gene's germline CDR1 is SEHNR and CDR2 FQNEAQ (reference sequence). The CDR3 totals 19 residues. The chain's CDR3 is CASSFREGPSASSYNEQFF. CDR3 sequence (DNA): TGTGCCAGCAGCTTCCGCGAGGGACCTAGCGCCAGCTCCTACAATGAGCAGTTCTTC.

The CDR3 spells CASSATTSYEQYF. As DNA, the CDR3 is TGTGCCAGCAGCGCCACTACCTCCTACGAGCAGTACTTC. The chain is built from TRBV7-2 and TRBJ2-7, with D unclear. The CDR3 runs 13 residues. With 5 bases removed from V and 0 bases from J, the gap between germline ends came to 8 bases. Germline-derived CDR1 and CDR2 are SGHTA and FQGNSA.

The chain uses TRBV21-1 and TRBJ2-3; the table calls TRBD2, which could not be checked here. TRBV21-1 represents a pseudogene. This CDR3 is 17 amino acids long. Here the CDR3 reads CASSSTSGTTSTDTQYF. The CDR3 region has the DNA TGTGCCAGCAGCTCAACTAGCGGCACAACCAGCACAGATACGCAGTATTTT.

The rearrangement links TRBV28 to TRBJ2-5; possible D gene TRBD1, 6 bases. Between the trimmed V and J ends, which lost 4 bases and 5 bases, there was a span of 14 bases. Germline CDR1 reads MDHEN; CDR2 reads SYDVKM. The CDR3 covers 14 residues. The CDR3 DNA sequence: TGTGCCAGCAGTTCGCCATGGGGGCGGGAGACCCAGTACTTC. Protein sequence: CASSSPWGRETQYF.

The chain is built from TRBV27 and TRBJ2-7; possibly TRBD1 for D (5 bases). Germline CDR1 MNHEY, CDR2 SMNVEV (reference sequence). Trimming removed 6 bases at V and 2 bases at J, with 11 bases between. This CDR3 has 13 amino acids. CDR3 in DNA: TGTGCCAGCAGGGGGCGGAGCACCTACGAGCAGTACTTC. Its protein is CASRGRSTYEQYF.

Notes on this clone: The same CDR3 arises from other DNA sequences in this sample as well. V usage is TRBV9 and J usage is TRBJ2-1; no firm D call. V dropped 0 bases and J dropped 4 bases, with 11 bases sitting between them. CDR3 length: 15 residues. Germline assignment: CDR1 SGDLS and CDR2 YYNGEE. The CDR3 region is CASSVGGTVYNEQFF. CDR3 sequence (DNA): TGTGCCAGCAGCGTAGGGGGAACGGTTTACAATGAGCAGTTCTTC.

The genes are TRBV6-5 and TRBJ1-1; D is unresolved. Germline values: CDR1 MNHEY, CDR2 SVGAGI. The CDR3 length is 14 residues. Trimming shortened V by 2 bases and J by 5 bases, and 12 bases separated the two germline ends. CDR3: CASSYSSRVTEAFF. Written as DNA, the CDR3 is TGTGCCAGCAGTTACAGCTCCCGGGTAACTGAAGCTTTCTTT.

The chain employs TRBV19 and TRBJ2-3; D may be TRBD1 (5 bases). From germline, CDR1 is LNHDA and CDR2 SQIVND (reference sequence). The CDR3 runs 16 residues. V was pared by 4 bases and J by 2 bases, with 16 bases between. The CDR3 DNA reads TGTGCCAGTAGTACCCGTCCCGACAGAAACACAGATACGCAGTATTTT. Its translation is CASSTRPDRNTDTQYF.

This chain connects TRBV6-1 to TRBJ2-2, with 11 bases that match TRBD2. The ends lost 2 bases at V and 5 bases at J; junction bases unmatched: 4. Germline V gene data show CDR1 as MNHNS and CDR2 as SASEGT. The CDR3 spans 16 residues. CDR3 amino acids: CASSELAGGRTGELFF. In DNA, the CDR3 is TGTGCCAGCAGTGAACTAGCGGGAGGTAGGACCGGGGAGCTGTTTTTT.

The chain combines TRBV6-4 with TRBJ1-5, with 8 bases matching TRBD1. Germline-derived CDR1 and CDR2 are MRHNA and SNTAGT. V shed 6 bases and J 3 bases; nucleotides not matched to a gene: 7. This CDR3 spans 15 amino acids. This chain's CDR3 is CASRGDRRSNQPQHF. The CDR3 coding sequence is TGTGCCAGCAGAGGGGACAGGAGGTCCAATCAGCCCCAGCATTTT.

This chain's CDR3 is CASSYTGTPQETQYF. The CDR3, as DNA: TGTGCCAGCAGTTATACCGGGACGCCCCAAGAGACCCAGTACTTC. The chain combines TRBV27 with TRBJ2-5; D possibly matches TRBD1 or TRBD2 (5 bases each). The V gene's germline CDR1 is MNHEY and CDR2 SMNVEV (reference sequence). The CDR3 has 15 amino acids. V lost 4 bases and J 1 base, leaving 13 bases between the germline ends.

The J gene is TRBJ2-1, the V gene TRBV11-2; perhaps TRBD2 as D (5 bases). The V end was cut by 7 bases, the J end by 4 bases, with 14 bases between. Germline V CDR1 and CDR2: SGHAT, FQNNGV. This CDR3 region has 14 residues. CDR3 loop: CASTPPERYNEQFF. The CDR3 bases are TGTGCCAGCACCCCCCCGGAGCGGTACAATGAGCAGTTCTTC.

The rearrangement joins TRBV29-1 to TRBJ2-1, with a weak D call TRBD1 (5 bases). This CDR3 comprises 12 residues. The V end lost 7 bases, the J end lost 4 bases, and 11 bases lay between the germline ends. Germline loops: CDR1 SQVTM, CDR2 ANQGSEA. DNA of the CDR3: TGCAGCGCCACAGGACCTTACAATGAGCAGTTCTTC. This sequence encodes CSATGPYNEQFF.

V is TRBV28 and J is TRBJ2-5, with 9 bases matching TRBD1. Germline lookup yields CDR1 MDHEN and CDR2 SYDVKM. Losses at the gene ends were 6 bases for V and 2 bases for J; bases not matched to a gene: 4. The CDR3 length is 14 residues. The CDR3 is CASRETGGQETQYF. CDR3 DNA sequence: TGTGCCAGCAGGGAGACAGGGGGTCAAGAGACCCAGTACTTC.

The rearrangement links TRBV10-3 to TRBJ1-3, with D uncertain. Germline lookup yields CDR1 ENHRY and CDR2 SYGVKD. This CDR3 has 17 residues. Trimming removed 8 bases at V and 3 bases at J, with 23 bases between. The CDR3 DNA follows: TGTGCCATCCGTGGGGTAGCTGGTTCTCAGAATGGAAACACCATATATTTT. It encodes CAIRGVAGSQNGNTIYF.

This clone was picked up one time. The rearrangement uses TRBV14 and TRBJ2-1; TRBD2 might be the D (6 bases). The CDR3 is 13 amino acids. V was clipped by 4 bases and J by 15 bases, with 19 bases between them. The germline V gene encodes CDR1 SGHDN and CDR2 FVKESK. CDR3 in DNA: TGTGCCAGCAGCCCCCTCCCCACTAGCAATGTGTTCTTC. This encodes CASSPLPTSNVFF.

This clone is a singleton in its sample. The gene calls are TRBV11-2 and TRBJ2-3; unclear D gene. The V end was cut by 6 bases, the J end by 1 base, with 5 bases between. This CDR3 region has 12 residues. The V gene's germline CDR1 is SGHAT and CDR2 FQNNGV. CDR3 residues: CASRSGTDTQYF. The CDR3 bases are TGTGCCAGCAGAAGCGGCACAGATACGCAGTATTTT.

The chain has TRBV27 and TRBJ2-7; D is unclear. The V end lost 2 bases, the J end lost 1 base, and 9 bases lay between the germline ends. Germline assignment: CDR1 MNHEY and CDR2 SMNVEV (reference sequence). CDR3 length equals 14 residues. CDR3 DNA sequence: TGTGCCAGCAGTTTAGTTTTCGCTTCCTACGAGCAGTACTTC. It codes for CASSLVFASYEQYF.